The rows below give T cell receptor beta chains drawn from one sample of a study of OX40 agonist ivuxolimab in advanced cancers. Assay: immunoSEQ multiplex PCR; the TCRdb copy retains only in-frame clones and omits some. The sample consists of over 55,000 clones, 65% to 85% of them appearing once. This specimen consisted of CD4+ or CD8+ T cells sorted from blood, obtained in a trial of the OX40 agonist ivuxolimab. Source of these receptors: an adult with an advanced solid tumor such as melanoma, head and neck, liver or kidney cancer. Both conserved end residues are part of each CDR3. A D gene is named only where the DNA matches it firmly. The size field is filled for only some rows; it gives once, few, many or a size class.

v_call	j_call	clone_size	d_call	cdr3_nt	cdr3_aa
TRBV2	TRBJ1-1	-	-	TGTGCCAGCAGTGAACCCCTATGGCCGGGAAAGGCTTTCTTT	CASSEPLWPGKAFF
TRBV4-2	TRBJ1-2	-	-	TGTGCCAGCAGCCAAGATCTACGAGGGCCTAACTATGGCTACACCTTC	CASSQDLRGPNYGYTF
TRBV18	TRBJ1-2	-	-	TGTGCCAGCTCACCCGCGGACACTTACTATGGCTACACCTTC	CASSPADTYYGYTF
TRBV19	TRBJ2-1	-	TRBD2	TGTGCCAGTAGTATAGCCCCGGGAGGATGGTCCTACAATGAGCAGTTCTTC	CASSIAPGGWSYNEQFF
TRBV11-2	TRBJ2-1	once	-	TGTGCCAGCAGCTTATCCGCATACAATGAGCAGTTCTTC	CASSLSAYNEQFF
TRBV10-3	TRBJ1-2	-	TRBD1	TGTGCCATCAGCATGGACAGGCGGAGCGGCTACACCTTC	CAISMDRRSGYTF
TRBV9	TRBJ2-4	-	-	TGTGCCAGCAGCGTAGACCCCACCGATTTTCTGGGGCTAAGGGACATTCAGTACTTC	CASSVDPTDFLGLRDIQYF
TRBV4-2	TRBJ2-1	-	-	TGTGCCAGCAGCCAAGATGGGACCTATGAGCAGTTCTTC	CASSQDGTYEQFF
TRBV18	TRBJ1-6	-	TRBD1	TGTGCCAGCTCACCCTCAGGGGGCGCGAATTCACCCCTCCACTTT	CASSPSGGANSPLHF
TRBV20-1	TRBJ2-7	-	-	TGCAGTGCTAAACAGGCTTTCGAGCAGTACTTC	CSAKQAFEQYF
TRBV28	TRBJ1-4	-	-	TGTGCCAGCAGCGGACAGCCTAATGAAAAACTGTTTTTT	CASSGQPNEKLFF
TRBV5-6	TRBJ2-5	-	-	TGTGCCAGCACCAAACCCGGGCAGAAAGAGACCCAGTACTTC	CASTKPGQKETQYF
TRBV25-1	TRBJ1-2	-	-	TGTGCCAGCAGTGAAGGAGGGACCTATGGCTACACCTTC	CASSEGGTYGYTF
TRBV28	TRBJ1-5	-	-	TGTGCCAGCAGTTTACCCGGGACATATAGCAATCAGCCCCAGCATTTT	CASSLPGTYSNQPQHF
TRBV5-8	TRBJ2-3	-	-	TGTGCCAGCAGCTTAAGTTTGTTCACAGATACGCAGTATTTT	CASSLSLFTDTQYF
TRBV12-5	TRBJ1-1	few	-	TGTGCTAGTGGTTTGGGTTCAGCAAACACTGAAGCTTTCTTT	CASGLGSANTEAFF
TRBV28	TRBJ1-1	-	TRBD1	TGTGCCAGCAGTTTTGGACAGGGGGTATACACTGAAGCTTTCTTT	CASSFGQGVYTEAFF
TRBV2	TRBJ2-1	-	-	TGTGCCAGCAGTGAGGGTGGACAGTTTTCTACCTACAATGAGCAGTTCTTC	CASSEGGQFSTYNEQFF
TRBV19	TRBJ2-2	few	-	TGTGCCAGTAGTACCACACTAGGGATGGTGGCAGGCGGGGAGCTGTTTTTT	CASSTTLGMVAGGELFF
TRBV4-1	TRBJ2-2	-	TRBD1	TGCGCCAGCAGCCATCGACAGGGGGCGGGCACCGGGGAGCTGTTTTTT	CASSHRQGAGTGELFF
TRBV5-1	TRBJ2-1	-	TRBD2	TGCGCCAGCAGCTTGGTAACTAGCGGAATCTACAATGAGCAGTTCTTC	CASSLVTSGIYNEQFF
TRBV5-1	TRBJ1-1	-	-	TGCGCCAGCAGCCGCGGGACAACCAACACTGAAGCTTTCTTT	CASSRGTTNTEAFF